This T cell receptor (beta chain) was sequenced for a study of cytomegalovirus exposure and HLA in healthy donors. Study-wide background: Earlier, 95 million to 130 million unique TCR beta sequences were recovered from approximately 200 million T cells by an analysis. Findings of the study overall: Only CMV serostatus was available as immune exposure information.

Comments on this clone: Its antigen is not identified.

Primers: 60 Vbeta forward and 13 Jbeta reverse. Here immunoSEQ multiplex PCR was the method, and the copy in TCRdb shows in-frame clones only, minus some. The sample lists about 130,000 clones; 80% were seen once. J lost 3 bases, V lost 4 bases, and 6 bases had no gene match. Per germline, CDR1 MNHEY and CDR2 SMNVEV (reference sequence). This CDR3 is 17 amino acids long. Sequencing was carried out using PBMCs. The chain combines TRBV27 with TRBJ2-1, with TRBD2 identical over 13 bases. This clonotype originated in a middle-aged woman in good health and CMV-seronegative. CDR3 region: CASSSGLAGRYYNEQFF. DNA of the CDR3: TGTGCCAGCAGTTCGGGACTAGCGGGAAGATACTACAATGAGCAGTTCTTC.